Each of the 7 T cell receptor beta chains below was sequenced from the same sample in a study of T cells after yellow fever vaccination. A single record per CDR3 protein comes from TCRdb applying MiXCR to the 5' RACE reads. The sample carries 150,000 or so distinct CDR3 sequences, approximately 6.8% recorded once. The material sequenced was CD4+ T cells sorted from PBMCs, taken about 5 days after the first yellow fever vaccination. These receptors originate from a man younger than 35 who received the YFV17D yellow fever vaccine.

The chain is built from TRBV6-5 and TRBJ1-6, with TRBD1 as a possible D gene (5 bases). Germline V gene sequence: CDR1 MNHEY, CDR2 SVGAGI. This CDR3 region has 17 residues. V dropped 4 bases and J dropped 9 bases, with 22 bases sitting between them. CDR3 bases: TGTGCCAGCAGTTCCGAATCGTGGGACCTTTTGAGTTCACCCCTCCACTTT. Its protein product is CASSSESWDLLSSPLHF.

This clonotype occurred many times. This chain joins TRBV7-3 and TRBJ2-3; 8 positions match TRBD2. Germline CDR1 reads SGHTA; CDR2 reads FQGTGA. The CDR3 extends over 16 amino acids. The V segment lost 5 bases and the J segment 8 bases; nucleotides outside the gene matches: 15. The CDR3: CASSRGAGEGESTQYF. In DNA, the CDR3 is TGTGCCAGCAGCCGTGGAGCGGGGGAGGGTGAAAGTACGCAGTATTTT.

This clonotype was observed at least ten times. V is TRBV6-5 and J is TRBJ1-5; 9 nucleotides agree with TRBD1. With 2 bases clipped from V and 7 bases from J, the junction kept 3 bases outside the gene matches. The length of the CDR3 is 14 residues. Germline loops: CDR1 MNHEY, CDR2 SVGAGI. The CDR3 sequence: CASSYGQGLQPQHF. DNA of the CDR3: TGTGCCAGCAGTTACGGACAGGGGTTGCAGCCCCAGCATTTT.

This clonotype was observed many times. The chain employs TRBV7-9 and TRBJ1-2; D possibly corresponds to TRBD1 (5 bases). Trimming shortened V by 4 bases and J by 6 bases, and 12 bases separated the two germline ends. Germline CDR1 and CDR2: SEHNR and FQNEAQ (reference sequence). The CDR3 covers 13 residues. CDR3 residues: CASSSSPGDGYTF. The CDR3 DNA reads TGTGCCAGCAGCTCCTCACCGGGGGATGGCTACACCTTC.

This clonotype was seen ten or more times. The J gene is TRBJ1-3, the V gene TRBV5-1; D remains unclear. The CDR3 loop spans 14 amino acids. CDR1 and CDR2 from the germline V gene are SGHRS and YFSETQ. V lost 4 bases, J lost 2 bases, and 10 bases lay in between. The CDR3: CASSETGTGNTIYF. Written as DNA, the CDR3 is TGCGCCAGCAGCGAGACCGGAACTGGAAACACCATATATTTT.

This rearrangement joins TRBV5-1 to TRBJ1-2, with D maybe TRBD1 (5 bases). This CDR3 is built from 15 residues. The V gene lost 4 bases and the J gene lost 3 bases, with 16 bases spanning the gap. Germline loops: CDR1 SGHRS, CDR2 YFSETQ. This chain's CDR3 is CASSPTRDDYYGYTF. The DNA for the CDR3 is TGCGCCAGCAGCCCAACCAGGGACGACTACTATGGCTACACCTTC.

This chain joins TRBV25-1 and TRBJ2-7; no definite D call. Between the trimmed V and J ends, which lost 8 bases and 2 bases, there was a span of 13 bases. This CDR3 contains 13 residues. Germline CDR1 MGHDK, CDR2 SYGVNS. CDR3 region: CASPTQRTYEQYV. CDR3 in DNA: TGTGCCAGCCCGACACAGAGAACCTACGAGCAGTACGTC.